The 30 T cell receptor beta chains below were found in one sample sequenced in a study of identical twins (dated by TCRdb to about 2016). Receptor libraries were prepared by 5' RACE. Sequencing took place on an Illumina HiSeq 2000. TCRdb's own reprocessing of the public reads used fastp at Q25 and MiXCR and kept productive beta chains. Rows merge per CDR3 protein into single entries with the most common DNA and genes. The sample data list roughly 290,000 distinct CDR3 sequences, and 8% to 9.5% of these were observed just once. About 7.1% of the sample rests with the top ten. The same sample was also used in a study of yellow fever vaccine responses in identical twins.

Sequencing was done on a sample of CD8+ T cells sorted from blood. Receptor source: a woman aged 18 to 35 in good health.

This clonotype was found a few times. The chain links TRBV7-6 to TRBJ2-3, with 14 bases that match TRBD2. CDR3 length: 18 amino acids. Germline V gene sequence: CDR1 SGHVS, CDR2 FNYEAQ. With V trimmed by 4 bases and J by 0 bases, 6 bases remained unmatched. CDR3: CASSSPTSGGESTDTQYF. CDR3 bases: TGTGCCAGCAGCTCTCCGACTAGCGGGGGGGAAAGCACAGATACGCAGTATTTT. The full variable domain, with the rest looked up from reference TRBV7-6 and TRBJ2-3, is GAGVSQSPRYKVTKRGQDVALRCDPISGHVSLYWYRQALGQGPEFLTYFNYEAQQDKSGLPNDRFSAERPEGSISTLTIQRTEQRDSAMYRCASSSPTSGGESTDTQYFGPGTRLTVL.

This chain joins TRBV28 and TRBJ2-5, with D possibly TRBD2 on 6 matching bases. Per the germline V gene, CDR1 is MDHEN and CDR2 is SYDVKM. The CDR3 spans 13 residues. Trimming removed 6 bases at V and 3 bases at J, with 11 bases between. The CDR3 coding sequence is TGTGCCAGCAGGCGACTAGGGGAAGAGACCCAGTACTTC. Translating gives CASRRLGEETQYF.

This clonotype was found many times. This chain links TRBV7-6 with TRBJ2-3; 8 positions match TRBD2. This CDR3 spans 14 amino acids. Germline V gives CDR1 SGHVS, CDR2 FNYEAQ. Trimming cost V 2 bases and J 6 bases; bases outside gene matches: 4. The CDR3 bases are TGTGCCAGCAGCTTAAGCGGGGGCCGGGATACGCAGTATTTT. It specifies CASSLSGGRDTQYF.

Only a few counts were recorded for this clonotype. J is TRBJ1-1 and V is TRBV7-9; tentative D call: TRBD1 (5 bases). Trimming took off 1 base at V and 4 bases at J, with 10 bases between the two ends. Germline values: CDR1 SEHNR, CDR2 FQNEAQ (reference sequence). The CDR3 totals 14 residues. The CDR3 sequence: CASSLGGLVTEAFF. The CDR3 region has the DNA TGTGCCAGCAGCTTAGGGGGCTTGGTCACTGAAGCTTTCTTT.

This clonotype was recorded at least ten times. The chain links TRBV11-2 to TRBJ1-2; D unresolved. The CDR3 sequence is 17 residues long. The germline V and J ends were trimmed by 7 bases and 6 bases, with 27 bases remaining between them. Germline values: CDR1 SGHAT, CDR2 FQNNGV. CDR3 sequence: CASTNPLGARTGDGYTF. CDR3 DNA: TGTGCCAGCACCAACCCCTTAGGAGCGCGTACCGGTGATGGCTACACCTTC.

This clonotype was found many times. V usage is TRBV7-8 and J usage is TRBJ1-3; D not resolved. Trimming took off 1 base at V and 0 bases at J, with 7 bases between the two ends. The germline gives CDR1 SGHVS, CDR2 FQNEAQ. The CDR3 is 15 amino acids. The CDR3 is CASSLDSFSGNTIYF. In nucleotides, the CDR3 is TGTGCCAGCAGCTTAGACAGTTTCTCTGGAAACACCATATATTTT.

The rearrangement links TRBV7-9 to TRBJ2-1; 15 positions agree with TRBD2. The CDR3 has 17 residues. The V segment lost 4 bases and the J segment 9 bases; nucleotides outside the gene matches: 10. Germline CDR1 reads SEHNR; CDR2 reads FQNEAQ (reference sequence). This CDR3 is CASSSGLAGGPEAEQFF. The DNA of the CDR3 is TGTGCCAGCAGCTCTGGACTAGCGGGAGGGCCAGAGGCTGAGCAGTTCTTC.

This clonotype turned up a few times. V and J are TRBV6-5 and TRBJ2-1; D might be TRBD2 (5 bases). Germline V gene lookup returns CDR1 MNHEY and CDR2 SVGAGI. This CDR3 has 18 residues. V was trimmed by 2 bases and J by 0 bases, leaving 17 bases between them. The chain's CDR3 is CASSYGLGAARSYNEQFF. The CDR3 nucleotides are TGTGCCAGCAGTTACGGGCTCGGAGCGGCCCGCTCCTACAATGAGCAGTTCTTC.

This chain connects TRBV5-5 to TRBJ1-1, with D tentatively TRBD1 (6 bases). This CDR3 region has 10 residues. V lost 7 bases, J lost 6 bases, and 7 bases lay in between. Germline values: CDR1 SGHKS, CDR2 YYEKEE (reference sequence). The CDR3 DNA reads as TGTGCCAGCGAGGGGGCTGAAGCTTTCTTT. The encoded protein is CASEGAEAFF.

The sample holds many counts of this clonotype. The V gene is TRBV29-1, the J gene TRBJ2-7; D gene unclear. Per germline, CDR1 SQVTM and CDR2 ANQGSEA. The CDR3 is 12 amino acids. V dropped 3 bases and J dropped 2 bases, with 8 bases sitting between them. The CDR3 is CSVEWSPYEQYF. In nucleotides, the CDR3 is TGCAGCGTTGAGTGGTCCCCCTACGAGCAGTACTTC.

J is TRBJ2-7 and V is TRBV4-2; 7 nucleotides match TRBD2. Germline V gene sequence: CDR1 LGHNA, CDR2 YNFKEQ. This CDR3 contains 16 residues. V was clipped by 3 bases and J by 0 bases; unmatched bases: 8. CDR3 loop: CASSHREEGSSYEQYF. The CDR3 bases are TGTGCCAGCAGCCACCGGGAGGAGGGGAGCTCCTACGAGCAGTACTTC.

In its sample, this clonotype was seen many times. This chain connects TRBV4-3 to TRBJ2-7, with D perhaps matching TRBD2 (5 bases). This CDR3 is built from 15 residues. Trimming shortened V by 0 bases and J by 5 bases, and 14 bases separated the two germline ends. In germline, CDR1 is LGHNA, CDR2 YSLEER. The CDR3 spells CASSQDRHPGDEQYF. As DNA, the CDR3 is TGCGCCAGCAGCCAAGATCGTCACCCCGGGGACGAGCAGTACTTC.

The chain links TRBV6-1 to TRBJ1-5; no reliable D call. Per germline, CDR1 MNHNS and CDR2 SASEGT. V was shortened by 3 bases and J by 3 bases, with 9 bases between the two germline ends. There are 14 residues in the CDR3. DNA of the CDR3: TGTGCCAGCAGTGAGTGGCAGACCAATCAGCCCCAGCATTTT. Protein: CASSEWQTNQPQHF.

V usage is TRBV10-3 and J usage is TRBJ2-6; D is uncertain. Trimming removed 4 bases from V and 2 bases from J, with 9 bases in between. From germline, CDR1 is ENHRY and CDR2 SYGVKD. The CDR3 has 15 residues. As DNA, the CDR3 is TGTGCCATCAGTGTGGAGTTAACTGGGGCCAACGTCCTGACTTTC. It translates to CAISVELTGANVLTF.

This clonotype showed up many times. V gene TRBV2 combines with J gene TRBJ1-4, with 7 nucleotides matching TRBD1. The V gene's germline CDR1 is SNHLY and CDR2 FYNNEI. V trimming: 5 bases; J trimming: 7 bases; junction bases outside the gene matches: 10. The CDR3 totals 15 residues. The chain's CDR3 is CASSPSTGVLEKLFF. The CDR3 bases are TGTGCCAGCAGTCCTAGCACAGGGGTTCTTGAAAAACTGTTTTTT.

At least ten counts were recorded for this clonotype. The chain has TRBV3-1 and TRBJ1-1, with D possibly TRBD1 on 6 matching bases. Germline CDR1 LGHDT, CDR2 YNNKEL (reference sequence). The CDR3 has 17 amino acids. The V end lost 0 bases, the J end lost 1 base, and 15 bases lay between the germline ends. The CDR3 is CASSQEGLGGGNTEAFF. In DNA form, the CDR3 reads TGTGCCAGCAGCCAAGAGGGCCTTGGAGGGGGGAACACTGAAGCTTTCTTT. The entire variable domain, with the rest obtained from reference TRBV3-1 and TRBJ1-1, is as follows: DTAVSQTPKYLVTQMGNDKSIKCEQNLGHDTMYWYKQDSKKFLKIMFSYNNKELIINETVPNRFSPKSPDKAHLNLHINSLELGDSAVYFCASSQEGLGGGNTEAFFGQGTRLTVV.

This clonotype was counted between two and nine times. J is TRBJ1-1 and V is TRBV15, with 9 bases matching TRBD1. J was trimmed by 8 bases and V by 4 bases; bases with no gene match: 5. The germline gives CDR1 LNHNV, CDR2 YYDKDF (reference sequence). The length of the CDR3 is 13 residues. The CDR3, as DNA: TGTGCCACCAGCATCCGGACAGGGGTCGAAGCTTTCTTT. Translation: CATSIRTGVEAFF.

This clonotype was seen a few times. The rearrangement uses TRBV30 and TRBJ2-1; a weak D match, TRBD2 (5 bases). The CDR3 runs 15 residues. Germline V gene sequence: CDR1 GTSNPN, CDR2 SVGIG (reference sequence). V was pared by 2 bases and J by 10 bases, with 21 bases between. For the CDR3, the DNA is TGTGCCTGGAGTATCGGACTCGGCGAGGTCTGGGAGCAGTTCTTC. Translating gives CAWSIGLGEVWEQFF.

V usage is TRBV7-9 and J usage is TRBJ2-3; D is possibly TRBD2 (6 bases). With 5 bases removed from V and 5 bases from J, the gap between germline ends came to 14 bases. CDR1 is SEHNR, CDR2 FQNEAQ, per germline (reference sequence). This CDR3 region has 14 residues. CDR3 in DNA: TGTGCCAGCAGCCGGGACTTCAATCAAGATACGCAGTATTTT. It translates to CASSRDFNQDTQYF.

A few counts support this clonotype. The chain recombines TRBV29-1 with TRBJ1-1; D not certain. The CDR3 has 11 residues. Germline V CDR1 and CDR2: SQVTM, ANQGSEA. Trimming pared 4 bases from V and 7 bases from J, leaving 10 bases between. CDR3 coding DNA: TGCAGCGTTGGGGATTTCGGTGAAGCTTTCTTT. It encodes CSVGDFGEAFF.

The table lists this clonotype with many counts. The J gene is TRBJ2-7, the V gene TRBV7-9; D unclear. Trimming shortened V by 2 bases and J by 3 bases, and 5 bases separated the two germline ends. CDR3 length equals 12 residues. The V gene's germline CDR1 is SEHNR and CDR2 FQNEAQ (reference sequence). The CDR3: CASSLLIYEQYF. For the CDR3, the DNA is TGTGCCAGCAGCTTACTTATCTACGAGCAGTACTTC.

The J gene is TRBJ2-7, the V gene TRBV20-1, with 8 positions matching TRBD2. Looked up from germline, CDR1 is DFQATT and CDR2 is SNEGSKA (reference sequence). The CDR3 sequence is 14 residues long. Trimming removed 0 bases from V and 0 bases from J; junction bases left unmatched: 1. CDR3 DNA: TGCAGTGCTAGAGACAGCGGGAGCTCCTACGAGCAGTACTTC. It encodes CSARDSGSSYEQYF.

This clonotype has just a few counts. The chain links TRBV7-2 to TRBJ2-7, with TRBD2 identical over 8 bases. The CDR3 is 15 amino acids. The V and J ends lost 0 bases and 2 bases, in that order; junction bases with no gene match: 3. Germline assignment: CDR1 SGHTA and CDR2 FQGNSA. CDR3 amino acids: CASSLAGTSTYEQYF. The CDR3 DNA is TGTGCCAGCAGCTTAGCCGGGACTAGTACCTACGAGCAGTACTTC.

This clonotype was counted only a few times. This chain uses TRBV7-2 with TRBJ2-2, with 7 bases fitting TRBD1. Trimming cost V 1 base and J 7 bases; bases outside gene matches: 3. Germline V lookup: CDR1 SGHTA, CDR2 FQGNSA. This CDR3 has 14 residues. CDR3 region: CASSLGTGIGELFF. CDR3 DNA sequence: TGTGCCAGCAGCTTAGGGACAGGCATCGGGGAGCTGTTTTTT.

This clonotype was seen a few times. V is TRBV29-1 and J is TRBJ2-7; D unresolved. Trimming left V 5 bases short and J 4 bases short, with 12 bases between. CDR1 is SQVTM, CDR2 ANQGSEA, per germline. This CDR3 has 12 amino acids. CDR3 region: CSVRTAKYEQYF. CDR3 nucleotides: TGCAGCGTTCGGACGGCTAAATACGAGCAGTACTTC.

The rearrangement joins TRBV12-3 or TRBV12-4 to TRBJ2-3, with 8 bases aligning to TRBD1. Trimming took 2 bases from V and 2 from J; bases not matched to a gene: 3. The CDR3 extends over 15 amino acids. In DNA form, the CDR3 reads TGTGCCAGCAGTTTATTGGACAGGGACACAGATACGCAGTATTTT. It translates to CASSLLDRDTDTQYF.

This clonotype was seen a few times. The chain combines TRBV25-1 with TRBJ1-1; D might be TRBD1 (5 bases). CDR1 MGHDK and CDR2 SYGVNS come from the germline V gene. Trimming removed 5 bases from V and 5 bases from J, with 21 bases in between. The CDR3 runs to 16 residues. The DNA of the CDR3 is TGTGCCAGCAGTTCTTTCGCGGTGACAGAGCGAACTGAAGCTTTCTTT. Translating gives CASSSFAVTERTEAFF.

This clonotype was detected only a few times. The chain employs TRBV7-9 and TRBJ1-2; 9 bases line up with TRBD1. The CDR3 extends over 16 amino acids. CDR1 is SEHNR and CDR2 is FQNEAQ in the germline V gene (reference sequence). Trimming at V came to 3 bases and at J to 4 bases, leaving 9 bases not matched to a gene. The CDR3 is CASSLGTGSNPYGYTF. CDR3 DNA: TGTGCCAGCAGCTTGGGGACAGGGTCAAATCCCTATGGCTACACCTTC.

There are a few counts of this clonotype. V is TRBV30 and J is TRBJ2-1; TRBD2 matches 12 bases. V was clipped by 3 bases and J by 7 bases; unmatched bases: 7. CDR1 and CDR2 from the germline V gene are GTSNPN and SVGIG (reference sequence). CDR3 size: 15 residues. The DNA for the CDR3 is TGTGCCTGGAGCAGACTAGCGGGAGACGTGAATGAGCAGTTCTTC. Translation gives CAWSRLAGDVNEQFF. The full variable domain, its missing parts supplied by reference TRBV30 and TRBJ2-1, is SQTIHQWPATLVQPVGSPLSLECTVEGTSNPNLYWYRQAAGRGLQLLFYSVGIGQISSEVPQNLSASRPQDRQFILSSKKLLLSDSGFYLCAWSRLAGDVNEQFFGPGTRLTVL.

This clonotype was picked up a small number of times. The V call is TRBV12-3 or TRBV12-4, the J call TRBJ2-3; D unresolved. The CDR3 extends over 14 amino acids. V lost 6 bases to trimming and J lost 1 base, with 11 bases between them. The CDR3 region has the DNA TGTGCCAGCAGCTTTCCCAGCGGCACAGATACGCAGTATTTT. This gives the protein CASSFPSGTDTQYF.